Here is one TCR beta chain with its context. This entry comes from a study of healthy donors' naive CD4 and CD8 T cells. After removal of 3 bases from V and 2 bases from J, the junction contained 3 bases not matched to a gene. The V gene's germline CDR1 is LNHDA and CDR2 SQIVND (reference sequence). The CDR3 has 15 residues. Starting from approximately 500 ng of total RNA, TCR libraries were made with linear amplification. MiXCR, applied by TCRdb to the reads, yields one record per CDR3 protein. The top ten hold about 2.4% of the sample, which has some 190,000 distinct CDR3 sequences, nearly 75% seen once.

The clonotype comes from a pool of human donors in good health; the sample pools cells from several healthy donors. The chain links TRBV19 to TRBJ1-5, with 8 bases aligning to TRBD1. The specimen sequenced was naive CD4+ and CD8+ T cells sorted from blood, pooled from several donors. The CDR3 DNA is TGTGCCAGTAGTATTCAGGGGGCCGGCAATCAGCCCCAGCATTTT. It specifies CASSIQGAGNQPQHF.